Below, 16 T cell receptor beta chains from the same sample are listed, as sequenced in a study of Tregs in tolerant kidney transplant recipients. Sequenced by immunoSEQ multiplex PCR; TCRdb stores in-frame clones only, minus some. The sample lists roughly 250,000 clones; roughly 84% were seen once. The sample taken for sequencing was CD4+ T cells from blood. The origin of the receptors is a human donor in good health.

The chain combines TRBV7-3 with TRBJ2-6; 11 nucleotides align to TRBD1. CDR3 length equals 18 residues. Germline CDR1 is SGHTA and CDR2 is FQGTGA. The V and J ends lost 7 bases and 0 bases, in that order; junction bases with no gene match: 8. CDR3 sequence: CASTLGQGVNSGANVLTF. Written as DNA, the CDR3 is TGTGCCAGCACCTTGGGACAGGGGGTCAACTCTGGGGCCAACGTCCTGACTTTC.

The chain has TRBV5-1 and TRBJ2-3, with 11 bases aligning to TRBD2. CDR3 size: 16 residues. Trimming at V came to 4 bases and at J to 2 bases, leaving 6 bases not matched to a gene. The germline V gene encodes CDR1 SGHRS and CDR2 YFSETQ. The CDR3 sequence is CASSNSGRAVTDTQYF. For the CDR3, the DNA is TGCGCCAGCAGCAATAGCGGGAGGGCCGTCACAGATACGCAGTATTTT.

This chain uses TRBV5-1 with TRBJ2-7; D possibly corresponds to TRBD1 (7 bases). Germline values: CDR1 SGHRS, CDR2 YFSETQ. With 5 bases removed from V and 4 bases from J, the gap between germline ends came to 22 bases. The CDR3 has 16 amino acids. CDR3 nucleotides: TGCGCCAGCAGTTTTACAGGCGTACAGGGGAGGTACGAGCAGTACTTC. It codes for CASSFTGVQGRYEQYF.

The chain employs TRBV2 and TRBJ2-3, with D perhaps matching TRBD2 (6 bases). Germline V CDR1 and CDR2: SNHLY, FYNNEI. The CDR3 sequence is 18 residues long. Between the trimmed V and J ends, which lost 6 bases and 0 bases, there was a span of 22 bases. CDR3 DNA sequence: TGTGCCAGCAGGGGAGGACGCAGCGGATTATCCAGCACAGATACGCAGTATTTT. This encodes CASRGGRSGLSSTDTQYF.

A few counts support this clone. The chain is built from TRBV2 and TRBJ2-6; D ambiguous. CDR3 length: 16 amino acids. From germline, CDR1 is SNHLY and CDR2 FYNNEI. V was shortened by 3 bases and J by 4 bases, with 13 bases between the two germline ends. CDR3 DNA: TGTGCCAGCAGTGACAGGTCCTTGGCCGGGGCCAACGTCCTGACTTTC. Translation gives CASSDRSLAGANVLTF.

The gene calls are TRBV27 and TRBJ1-1, with D uncertain. CDR3 length equals 15 residues. V was pared by 3 bases and J by 2 bases, with 13 bases between. In germline, CDR1 is MNHEY, CDR2 SMNVEV (reference sequence). The CDR3 bases are TGTGCCAGCAGTTTTTTCGGCGGACGCAACACTGAAGCTTTCTTT. Translated, it gives CASSFFGGRNTEAFF.

CDR3 residues: CASTGDRASGQPQHF. CDR3 nucleotides: TGTGCCAGCACCGGGGACAGGGCGTCGGGCCAGCCCCAGCATTTT. The V gene is TRBV6-1, the J gene TRBJ1-5; TRBD1 aligns across 9 bases. Germline CDR1 and CDR2: MNHNS and SASEGT. With 7 bases clipped from V and 7 bases from J, the junction kept 11 bases outside the gene matches. The length of the CDR3 is 15 residues.

The J gene is TRBJ1-1, the V gene TRBV29-1; possibly TRBD1 for D (6 bases). The germline V gene encodes CDR1 SQVTM and CDR2 ANQGSEA. The germline V and J ends were trimmed by 5 bases and 5 bases, with 9 bases remaining between them. The CDR3 runs 11 residues. The CDR3 sequence: CSVHRETEAFF. The DNA of the CDR3 is TGCAGCGTTCACAGGGAAACTGAAGCTTTCTTT.

This CDR3 reads CASSLTGLAGPSSYNEQFF. The CDR3 coding sequence is TGTGCCAGCAGCTTAACGGGACTAGCGGGGCCGAGCTCCTACAATGAGCAGTTCTTC. The V call is TRBV7-9, the J call TRBJ2-1; 13 positions agree with TRBD2. V shed 2 bases and J 0 bases; nucleotides not matched to a gene: 7. CDR1 and CDR2 from the germline V gene are SEHNR and FQNEAQ (reference sequence). The CDR3 loop spans 19 amino acids.

The chain carries TRBV25-1 and TRBJ1-4, with a weak D call TRBD1 (5 bases). CDR1 and CDR2 (germline): MGHDK, SYGVNS. This CDR3 has 12 amino acids. V lost 7 bases, J lost 5 bases, and 8 bases lay in between. The CDR3 sequence is CASTRGNEKLFF. CDR3 nucleotides: TGTGCCAGCACTCGGGGCAATGAAAAACTGTTTTTT.

V gene TRBV9 combines with J gene TRBJ1-5; a weak D match, TRBD1 (5 bases). The V gene's germline CDR1 is SGDLS and CDR2 YYNGEE. The V and J ends lost 4 bases and 1 base respectively, with 12 bases between them. The CDR3 runs to 15 residues. The CDR3 region has the DNA TGTGCCAGCAGCAAGGACATTCAGAGCAATCAGCCCCAGCATTTT. This encodes CASSKDIQSNQPQHF.

V usage is TRBV19 and J usage is TRBJ1-5; D not resolved. Germline V gene lookup returns CDR1 LNHDA and CDR2 SQIVND (reference sequence). Trimming took off 2 bases at V and 5 bases at J, with 10 bases between the two ends. This CDR3 has 14 amino acids. The CDR3 region has the DNA TGTGCCAGTAGTATAACTGTTAATGATCAGCCCCAGCATTTT. It specifies CASSITVNDQPQHF.

The rearrangement joins TRBV18 to TRBJ1-2; no reliable D call. Germline V CDR1 and CDR2: KGHSH, LQKENI. The CDR3 has 15 residues. V was shortened by 0 bases and J by 6 bases, with 14 bases between the two germline ends. The CDR3 protein is CASSPPWSNQDGYTF. CDR3 coding DNA: TGTGCCAGCTCACCACCGTGGAGTAACCAGGATGGCTACACCTTC.

Here the CDR3 reads CASSPPRPILSSGNTIYF. CDR3 nucleotides: TGTGCCAGCTCACCACCGCGGCCGATCCTTAGCTCTGGAAACACCATATATTTT. V and J are TRBV18 and TRBJ1-3, with D unclear. CDR1 and CDR2 from the germline V gene are KGHSH and LQKENI. The CDR3 has 18 residues. The V end lost 0 bases, the J end lost 0 bases, and 15 bases lay between the germline ends.

V and J are TRBV7-6 and TRBJ2-3, with D perhaps TRBD2 (5 bases). V lost 4 bases, J lost 4 bases, and 18 bases lay in between. CDR1 is SGHVS, CDR2 FNYEAQ, per germline. The CDR3 runs 16 residues. The CDR3 region is CASSSQSGLGPDTQYF. DNA for the CDR3: TGTGCCAGCAGCTCTCAGAGCGGATTGGGCCCAGATACGCAGTATTTT.

The V gene is TRBV19, the J gene TRBJ2-3; 9 bases map to TRBD2. From germline, CDR1 is LNHDA and CDR2 SQIVND (reference sequence). J gave up 0 bases and V 3 bases, and 7 bases lay outside the gene matches. This CDR3 has 17 residues. CDR3 DNA sequence: TGTGCCAGTAGTATGAAGACTAGCGGAGTTAGCACAGATACGCAGTATTTT. This encodes CASSMKTSGVSTDTQYF.